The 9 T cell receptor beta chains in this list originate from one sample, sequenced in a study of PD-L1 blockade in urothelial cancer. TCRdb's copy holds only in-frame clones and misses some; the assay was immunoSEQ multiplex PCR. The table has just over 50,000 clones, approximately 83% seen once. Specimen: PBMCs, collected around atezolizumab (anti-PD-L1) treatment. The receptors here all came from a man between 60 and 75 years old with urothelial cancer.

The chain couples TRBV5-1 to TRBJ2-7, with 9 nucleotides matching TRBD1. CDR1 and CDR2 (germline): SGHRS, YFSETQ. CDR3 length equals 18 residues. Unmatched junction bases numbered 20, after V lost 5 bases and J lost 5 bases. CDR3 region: CASRTYSGTGTLIHEQYF. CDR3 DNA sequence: TGCGCCAGCAGAACATACTCCGGGACAGGGACTTTAATCCACGAGCAGTACTTC.

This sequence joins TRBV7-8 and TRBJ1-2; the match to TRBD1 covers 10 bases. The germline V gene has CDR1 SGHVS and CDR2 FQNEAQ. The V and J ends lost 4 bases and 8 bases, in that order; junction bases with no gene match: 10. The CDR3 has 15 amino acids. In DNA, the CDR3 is TGTGCCAGCAGCTACAACCGGGACAGGGGAAAGGGCTACACCTTC. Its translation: CASSYNRDRGKGYTF. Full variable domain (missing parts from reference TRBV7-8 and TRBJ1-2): GAGVSQSPRYKVAKRGQDVALRCDPISGHVSLFWYQQALGQGPEFLTYFQNEAQLDKSGLPSDRFFAERPEGSVSTLKIQRTQQEDSAVYLCASSYNRDRGKGYTFGSGTRLTVV.

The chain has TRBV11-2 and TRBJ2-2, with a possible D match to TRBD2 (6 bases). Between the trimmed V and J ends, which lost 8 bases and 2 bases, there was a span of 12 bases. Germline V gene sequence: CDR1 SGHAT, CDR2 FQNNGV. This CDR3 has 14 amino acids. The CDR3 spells CASQGGVNTGELFF. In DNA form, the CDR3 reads TGTGCCAGCCAGGGCGGGGTTAACACCGGGGAGCTGTTTTTT.

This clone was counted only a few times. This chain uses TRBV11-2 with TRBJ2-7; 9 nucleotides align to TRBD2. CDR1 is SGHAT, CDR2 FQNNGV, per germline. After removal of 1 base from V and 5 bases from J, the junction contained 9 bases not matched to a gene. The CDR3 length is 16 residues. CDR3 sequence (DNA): TGTGCCAGCAGCTTAGTAGGTAGCGGGAGAGGAGACGAGCAGTACTTC. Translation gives CASSLVGSGRGDEQYF.

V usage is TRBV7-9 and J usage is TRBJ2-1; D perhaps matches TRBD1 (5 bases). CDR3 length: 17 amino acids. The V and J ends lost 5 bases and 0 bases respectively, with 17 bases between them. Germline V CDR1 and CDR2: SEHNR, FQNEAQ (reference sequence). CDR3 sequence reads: CASSPTGQPSSYNEQFF. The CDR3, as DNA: TGTGCCAGCAGCCCAACCGGACAACCAAGCTCCTACAATGAGCAGTTCTTC.

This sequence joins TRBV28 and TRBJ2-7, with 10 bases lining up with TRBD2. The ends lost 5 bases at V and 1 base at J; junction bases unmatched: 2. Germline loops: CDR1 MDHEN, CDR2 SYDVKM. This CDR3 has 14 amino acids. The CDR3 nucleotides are TGTGCCAGCAGTAAGACTAGCGGGTCCTACGAGCAGTACTTC. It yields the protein CASSKTSGSYEQYF.

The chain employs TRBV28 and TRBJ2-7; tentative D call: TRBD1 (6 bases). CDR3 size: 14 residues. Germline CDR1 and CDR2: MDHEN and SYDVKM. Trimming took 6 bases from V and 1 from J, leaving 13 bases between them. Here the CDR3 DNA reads TGTGCCAGCAGATTCGGGACATTTTCCTACGAGCAGTACTTC. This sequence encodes CASRFGTFSYEQYF.

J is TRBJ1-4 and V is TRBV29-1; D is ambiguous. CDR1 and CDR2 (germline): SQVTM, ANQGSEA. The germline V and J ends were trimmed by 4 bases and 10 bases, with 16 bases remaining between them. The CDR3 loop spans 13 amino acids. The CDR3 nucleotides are TGCAGCGTTGCCATGGAGGCAACGGGAAAACTGTTTTTT. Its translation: CSVAMEATGKLFF.

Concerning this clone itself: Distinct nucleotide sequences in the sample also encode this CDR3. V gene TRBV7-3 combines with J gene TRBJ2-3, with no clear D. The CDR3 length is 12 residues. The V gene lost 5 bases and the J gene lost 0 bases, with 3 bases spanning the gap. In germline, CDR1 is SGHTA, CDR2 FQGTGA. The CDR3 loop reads CASSLSTDTQYF. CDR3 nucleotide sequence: TGTGCCAGCAGCCTGAGCACAGATACGCAGTATTTT.